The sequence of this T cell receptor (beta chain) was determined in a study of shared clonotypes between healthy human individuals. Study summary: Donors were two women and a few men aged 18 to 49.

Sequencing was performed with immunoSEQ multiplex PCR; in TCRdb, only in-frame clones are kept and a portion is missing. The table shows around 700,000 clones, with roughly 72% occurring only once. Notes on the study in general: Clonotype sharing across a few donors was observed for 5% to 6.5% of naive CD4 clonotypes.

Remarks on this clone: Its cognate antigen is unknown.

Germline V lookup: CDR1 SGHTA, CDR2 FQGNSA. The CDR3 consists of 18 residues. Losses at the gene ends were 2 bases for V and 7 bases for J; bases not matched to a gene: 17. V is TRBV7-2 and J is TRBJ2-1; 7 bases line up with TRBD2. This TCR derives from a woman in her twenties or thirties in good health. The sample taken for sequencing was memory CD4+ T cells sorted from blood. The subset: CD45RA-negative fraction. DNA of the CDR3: TGTGCCAGCAGCTTAAGGTTGATAGGGAGGGCCCTCGGGAATGAGCAGTTCTTC. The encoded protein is CASSLRLIGRALGNEQFF.